Listed here is a single T cell receptor (beta chain). What it binds is not known. This CDR3 spans 14 amino acids. Per germline, CDR1 KGHSH and CDR2 LQKENI. Trimming cost V 1 base and J 6 bases, with 13 bases left between them. TCRdb's copy holds only in-frame clones and misses some; the assay was immunoSEQ multiplex PCR. The repertoire holds some 46,000 clones, about three quarters seen once, with around 20% in the top ten. The patients all showed relapse after autologous stem cell transplantation, while their brentuximab vedotin exposure varied. Classification of best responses gave complete response, partial response or progressive disease. The data stem from a study of PD-1 blockade in classical Hodgkin lymphoma. Broader study findings: Patients starting nivolumab under 1 year after ASCT were excluded. Newly diagnosed patients had baseline TCR diversity that was reportedly lower than that of healthy donors.

This TCR was sampled from a human donor with classical Hodgkin lymphoma. The material sequenced was peripheral blood mononuclear cells (PBMCs), taken before the second cycle of nivolumab. The chain combines TRBV18 with TRBJ2-7; D is uncertain. The chain's CDR3 is CASSPQGGGGEQYF. Written as DNA, the CDR3 is TGTGCCAGCTCACCACAGGGCGGCGGCGGCGAGCAGTACTTC.